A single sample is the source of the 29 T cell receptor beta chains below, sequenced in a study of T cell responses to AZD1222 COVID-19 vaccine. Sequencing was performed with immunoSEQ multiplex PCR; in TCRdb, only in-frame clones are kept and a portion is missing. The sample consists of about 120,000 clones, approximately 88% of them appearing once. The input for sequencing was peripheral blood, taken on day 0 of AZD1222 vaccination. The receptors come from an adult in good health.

DNA of the CDR3: TGTGCCAGCACCAACTCGCAAGCTGCCTACGAGCAGTACTTC. Amino acid sequence: CASTNSQAAYEQYF. The J gene is TRBJ2-7, the V gene TRBV2; D is unresolved. There are 14 residues in the CDR3. The V end lost 7 bases, the J end lost 2 bases, and 15 bases lay between the germline ends. The germline gives CDR1 SNHLY, CDR2 FYNNEI.

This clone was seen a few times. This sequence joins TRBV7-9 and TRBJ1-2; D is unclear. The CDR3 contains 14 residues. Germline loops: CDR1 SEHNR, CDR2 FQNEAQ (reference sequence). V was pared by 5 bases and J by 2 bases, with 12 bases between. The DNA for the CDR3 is TGTGCCAGCAGCCAACTTACAGAAAACTATGGCTACACCTTC. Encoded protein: CASSQLTENYGYTF.

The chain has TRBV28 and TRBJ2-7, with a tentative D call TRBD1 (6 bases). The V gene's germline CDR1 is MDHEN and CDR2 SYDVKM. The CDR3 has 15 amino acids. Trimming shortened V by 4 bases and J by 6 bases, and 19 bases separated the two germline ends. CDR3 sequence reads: CASSSTGGMGSEQYF. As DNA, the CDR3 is TGTGCCAGCAGTTCGACAGGAGGAATGGGGTCCGAGCAGTACTTC.

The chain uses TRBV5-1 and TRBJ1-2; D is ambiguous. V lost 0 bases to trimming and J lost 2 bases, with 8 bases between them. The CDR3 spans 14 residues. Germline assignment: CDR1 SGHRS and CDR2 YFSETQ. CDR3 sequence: CASSLAVENYGYTF. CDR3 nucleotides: TGCGCCAGCAGCTTGGCCGTGGAGAACTATGGCTACACCTTC.

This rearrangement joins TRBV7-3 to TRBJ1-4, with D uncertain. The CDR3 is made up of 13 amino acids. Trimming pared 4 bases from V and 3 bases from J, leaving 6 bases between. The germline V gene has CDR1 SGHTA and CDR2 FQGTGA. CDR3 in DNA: TGTGCCAGCAGCTCCGTTCCTAATGAAAAACTGTTTTTT. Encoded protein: CASSSVPNEKLFF.

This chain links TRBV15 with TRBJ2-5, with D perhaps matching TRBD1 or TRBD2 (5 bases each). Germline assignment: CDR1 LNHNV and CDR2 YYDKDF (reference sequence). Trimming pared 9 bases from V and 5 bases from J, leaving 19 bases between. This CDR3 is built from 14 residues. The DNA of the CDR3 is TGTGCCACAGGCCCCTCGGGTTGGGGGGAGACCCAGTACTTC. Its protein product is CATGPSGWGETQYF.

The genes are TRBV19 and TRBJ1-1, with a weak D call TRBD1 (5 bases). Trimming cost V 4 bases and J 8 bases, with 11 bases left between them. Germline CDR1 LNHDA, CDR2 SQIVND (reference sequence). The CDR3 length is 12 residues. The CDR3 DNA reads TGTGCCAGTAGTACTGGGACTGGGGAAGCTTTCTTT. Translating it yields CASSTGTGEAFF.

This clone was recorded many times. This CDR3 reads CASSSSGTGGFTGELFF. The CDR3 bases are TGTGCCAGCAGCTCCAGTGGGACAGGGGGCTTCACCGGGGAGCTGTTTTTT. This rearrangement joins TRBV7-8 to TRBJ2-2; 12 bases align to TRBD1. Germline V lookup: CDR1 SGHVS, CDR2 FQNEAQ. This CDR3 contains 17 residues. The trim removed 4 bases at V and 4 bases at J, leaving 7 bases unmatched.

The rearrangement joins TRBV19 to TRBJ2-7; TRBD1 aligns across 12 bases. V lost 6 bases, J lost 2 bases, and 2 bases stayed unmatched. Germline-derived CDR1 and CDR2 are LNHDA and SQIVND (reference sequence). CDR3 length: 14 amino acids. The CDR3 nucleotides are TGTGCCAGTAGCGGGACAGGGGGCGCCTACGAGCAGTACTTC. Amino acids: CASSGTGGAYEQYF.

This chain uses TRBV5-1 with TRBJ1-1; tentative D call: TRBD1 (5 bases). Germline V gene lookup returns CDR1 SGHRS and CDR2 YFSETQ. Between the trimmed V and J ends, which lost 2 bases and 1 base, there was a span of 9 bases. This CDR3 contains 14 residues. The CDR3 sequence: CASSLGDANTEAFF. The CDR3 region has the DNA TGCGCCAGCAGCTTAGGGGACGCGAACACTGAAGCTTTCTTT.

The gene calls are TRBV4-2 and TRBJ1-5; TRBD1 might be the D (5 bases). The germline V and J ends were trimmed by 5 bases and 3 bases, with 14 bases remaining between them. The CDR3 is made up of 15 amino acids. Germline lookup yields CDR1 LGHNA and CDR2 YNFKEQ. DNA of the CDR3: TGTGCCAGCAGCTATCTGGGGGGGGACAATCAGCCCCAGCATTTT. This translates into CASSYLGGDNQPQHF.

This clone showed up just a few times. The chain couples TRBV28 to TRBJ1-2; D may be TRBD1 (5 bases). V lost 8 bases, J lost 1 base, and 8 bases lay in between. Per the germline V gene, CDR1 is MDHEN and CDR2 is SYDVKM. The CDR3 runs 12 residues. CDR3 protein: CASRGGNYGYTF. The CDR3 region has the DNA TGTGCCAGCCGGGGGGGTAACTATGGCTACACCTTC.

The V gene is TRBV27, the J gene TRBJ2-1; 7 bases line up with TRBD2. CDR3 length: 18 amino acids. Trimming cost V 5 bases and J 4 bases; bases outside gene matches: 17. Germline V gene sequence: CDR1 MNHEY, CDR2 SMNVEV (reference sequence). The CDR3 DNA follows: TGTGCCAGCAGTACCATCTCCCCGCCGCGCGGGGGATACAATGAGCAGTTCTTC. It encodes CASSTISPPRGGYNEQFF.

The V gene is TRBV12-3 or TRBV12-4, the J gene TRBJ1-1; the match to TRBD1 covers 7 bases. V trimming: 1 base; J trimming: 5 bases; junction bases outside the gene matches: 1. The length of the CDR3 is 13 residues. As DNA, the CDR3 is TGTGCCAGCAGTTTAGGACAGGGAACTGAAGCTTTCTTT. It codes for CASSLGQGTEAFF.

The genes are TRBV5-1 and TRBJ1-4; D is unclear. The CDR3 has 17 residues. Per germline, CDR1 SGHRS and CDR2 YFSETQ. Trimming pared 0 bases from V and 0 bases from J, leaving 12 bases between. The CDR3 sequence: CASSLAGGGATNEKLFF. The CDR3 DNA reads TGCGCCAGCAGCTTGGCCGGTGGAGGTGCAACTAATGAAAAACTGTTTTTT.

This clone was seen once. The chain's CDR3 is CASSVRPEETQYF. CDR3 sequence (DNA): TGTGCCAGCAGCGTCCGGCCCGAAGAGACCCAGTACTTC. The genes are TRBV7-8 and TRBJ2-5, with D hard to call. The V end was cut by 5 bases, the J end by 3 bases, with 10 bases between. This CDR3 is 13 amino acids long. Per the germline V gene, CDR1 is SGHVS and CDR2 is FQNEAQ.

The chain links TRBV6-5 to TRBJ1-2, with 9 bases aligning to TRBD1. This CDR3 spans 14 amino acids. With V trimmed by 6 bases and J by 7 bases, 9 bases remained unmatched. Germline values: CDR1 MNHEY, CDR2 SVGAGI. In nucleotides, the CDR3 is TGTGCCAGCAGAGAGACAGGGGGGAAAGGTGGCTACACCTTC. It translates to CASRETGGKGGYTF.

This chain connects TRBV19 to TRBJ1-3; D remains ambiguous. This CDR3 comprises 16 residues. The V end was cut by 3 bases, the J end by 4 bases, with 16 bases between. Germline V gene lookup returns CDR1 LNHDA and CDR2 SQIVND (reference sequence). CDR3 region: CASSIWNRARGNTIYF. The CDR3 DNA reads TGTGCCAGTAGTATTTGGAACAGAGCCCGGGGAAACACCATATATTTT.

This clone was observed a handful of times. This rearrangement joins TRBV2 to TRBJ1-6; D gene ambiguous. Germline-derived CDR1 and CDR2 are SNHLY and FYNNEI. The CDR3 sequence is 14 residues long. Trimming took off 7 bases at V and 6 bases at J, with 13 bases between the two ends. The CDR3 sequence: CASISDGTNSPLHF. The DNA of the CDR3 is TGTGCCAGCATATCCGACGGTACTAATTCACCCCTCCACTTT.

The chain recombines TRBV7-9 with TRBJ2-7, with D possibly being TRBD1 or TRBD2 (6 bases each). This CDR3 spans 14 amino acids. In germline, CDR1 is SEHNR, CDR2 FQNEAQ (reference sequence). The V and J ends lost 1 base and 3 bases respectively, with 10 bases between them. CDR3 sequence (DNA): TGTGCCAGCAGCTTAGAGGGGGGAGACTACGAGCAGTACTTC. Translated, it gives CASSLEGGDYEQYF.

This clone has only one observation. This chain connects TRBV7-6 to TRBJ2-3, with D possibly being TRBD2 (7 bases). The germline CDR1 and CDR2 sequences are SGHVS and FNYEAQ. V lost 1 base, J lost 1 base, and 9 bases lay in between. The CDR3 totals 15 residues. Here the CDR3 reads CASSLGGGGTDTQYF. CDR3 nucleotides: TGTGCCAGCAGCTTAGGGGGGGGCGGCACAGATACGCAGTATTTT.

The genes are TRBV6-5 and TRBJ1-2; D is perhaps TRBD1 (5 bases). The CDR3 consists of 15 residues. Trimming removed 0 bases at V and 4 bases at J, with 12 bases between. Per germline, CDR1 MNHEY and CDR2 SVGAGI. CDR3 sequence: CASSYSAGGGYGYTF. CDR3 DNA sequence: TGTGCCAGCAGTTACTCGGCAGGCGGGGGCTATGGCTACACCTTC.

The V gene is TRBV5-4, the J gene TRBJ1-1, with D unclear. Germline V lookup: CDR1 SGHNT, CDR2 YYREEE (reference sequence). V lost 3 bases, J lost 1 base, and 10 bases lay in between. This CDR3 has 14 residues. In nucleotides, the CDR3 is TGTGCCAGCAGCTCCCAAGGGAGGAACACTGAAGCTTTCTTT. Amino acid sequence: CASSSQGRNTEAFF. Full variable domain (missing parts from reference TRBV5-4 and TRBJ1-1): ETGVTQSPTHLIKTRGQQVTLRCSSQSGHNTVSWYQQALGQGPQFIFQYYREEENGRGNFPPRFSGLQFPNYSSELNVNALELDDSALYLCASSSQGRNTEAFFGQGTRLTVV.

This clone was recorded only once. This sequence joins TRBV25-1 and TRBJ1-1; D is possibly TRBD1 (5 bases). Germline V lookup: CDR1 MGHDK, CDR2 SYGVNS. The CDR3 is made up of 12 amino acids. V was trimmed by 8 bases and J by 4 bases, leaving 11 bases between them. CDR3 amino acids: CASHSRGTEAFF. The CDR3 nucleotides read TGTGCCAGCCATTCGAGGGGCACTGAAGCTTTCTTT. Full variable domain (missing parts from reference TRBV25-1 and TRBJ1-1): EADIYQTPRYLVIGTGKKITLECSQTMGHDKMYWYQQDPGMELHLIHYSYGVNSTEKGDLSSESTVSRIRTEHFPLTLESARPSHTSQYLCASHSRGTEAFFGQGTRLTVV.

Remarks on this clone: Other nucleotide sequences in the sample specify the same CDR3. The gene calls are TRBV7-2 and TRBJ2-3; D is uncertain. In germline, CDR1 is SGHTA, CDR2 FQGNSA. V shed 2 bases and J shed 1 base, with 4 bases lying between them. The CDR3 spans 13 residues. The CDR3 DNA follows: TGTGCCAGCAGCTTACAGGGCACAGATACGCAGTATTTT. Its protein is CASSLQGTDTQYF.

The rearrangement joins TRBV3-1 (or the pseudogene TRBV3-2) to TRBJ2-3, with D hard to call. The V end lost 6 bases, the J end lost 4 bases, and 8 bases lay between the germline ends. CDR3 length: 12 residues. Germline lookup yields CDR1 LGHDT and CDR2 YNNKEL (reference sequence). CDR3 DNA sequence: TGTGCCAGCAGTTACGGGCCAGATACGCAGTATTTT. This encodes CASSYGPDTQYF.

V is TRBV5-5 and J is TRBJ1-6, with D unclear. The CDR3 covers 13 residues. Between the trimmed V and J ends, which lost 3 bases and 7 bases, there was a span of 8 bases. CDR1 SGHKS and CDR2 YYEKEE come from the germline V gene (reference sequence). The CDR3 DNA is TGTGCCAGCAGCTCCGGAAACAATTCACCCCTCCACTTT. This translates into CASSSGNNSPLHF.

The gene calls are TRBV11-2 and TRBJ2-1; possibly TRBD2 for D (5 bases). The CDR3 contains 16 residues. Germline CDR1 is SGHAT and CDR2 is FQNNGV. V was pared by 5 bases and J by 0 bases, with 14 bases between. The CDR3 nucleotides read TGTGCCAGCAGCCCGGGGAACACCGGCTCCTACAATGAGCAGTTCTTC. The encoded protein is CASSPGNTGSYNEQFF.

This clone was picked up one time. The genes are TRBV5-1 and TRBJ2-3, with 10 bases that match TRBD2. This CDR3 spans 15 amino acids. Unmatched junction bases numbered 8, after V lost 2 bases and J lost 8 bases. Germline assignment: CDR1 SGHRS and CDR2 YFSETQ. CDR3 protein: CASSLTSSGGSTQYF. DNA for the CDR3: TGCGCCAGCAGCTTAACGTCTAGCGGGGGTTCTACGCAGTATTTT. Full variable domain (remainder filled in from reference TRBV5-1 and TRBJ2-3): KAGVTQTPRYLIKTRGQQVTLSCSPISGHRSVSWYQQTPGQGLQFLFEYFSETQRNKGNFPGRFSGRQFSNSRSEMNVSTLELGDSALYLCASSLTSSGGSTQYFGPGTRLTVL.